The 30 T cell receptor beta chains listed next were all sequenced from one sample in a study of T cell repertoires in cytomegalovirus infection. No antigen is known for these receptors. TCRdb re-analysed the reads in MiXCR, keeping a single row per CDR3 protein. The repertoire holds approximately 260,000 distinct CDR3 sequences, with less than 25% as singletons. The specimen comprised cultured PBMCs, sampled from culture after CMV antigen stimulation. The receptor source for this set is a human donor in good health (CMV status not recorded). Some clones in this sample may be carry-over from other donors' samples.

This clonotype showed up many times. V gene TRBV4-1 combines with J gene TRBJ2-5; either TRBD1 or TRBD2 may supply D (5 bases each). The germline V gene has CDR1 MGHRA and CDR2 YSYEKL. The CDR3 has 16 residues. Trimming took 0 bases from V and 2 from J, leaving 13 bases between them. In DNA, the CDR3 is TGCGCCAGCAGCCAAGAAGGGACGGGACCTCAAGAGACCCAGTACTTC. Translating it yields CASSQEGTGPQETQYF.

This clonotype appeared a few times. The chain is built from TRBV19 and TRBJ2-5, with a weak D call TRBD2 (5 bases). The length of the CDR3 is 13 residues. V lost 4 bases and J lost 1, with 7 bases in between. Germline CDR1 is LNHDA and CDR2 is SQIVND (reference sequence). As DNA, the CDR3 is TGTGCCAGTAGTAGAGGGTTCCAAGAGACCCAGTACTTC. This codes for CASSRGFQETQYF.

This clonotype was seen repeatedly, ten times or more. The chain uses TRBV13 and TRBJ2-1; D might be TRBD1 (6 bases). Germline values: CDR1 PRHDT, CDR2 FYEKMQ (reference sequence). V was cut by 1 base and J by 8 bases, with 15 bases left in between. This CDR3 contains 15 residues. For the CDR3, the DNA is TGTGCCAGCAGCTTAGAGGGGGATCAGGCCTATGAGCAGTTCTTC. Translating gives CASSLEGDQAYEQFF.

The V and J genes are TRBV11-2 and TRBJ2-1; tentative D call: TRBD2 (6 bases). The V gene lost 5 bases and the J gene lost 4 bases, with 15 bases spanning the gap. Germline loops: CDR1 SGHAT, CDR2 FQNNGV. The CDR3 contains 15 residues. CDR3: CASSNRDWIYNEQFF. The DNA of the CDR3 is TGTGCCAGCAGCAACCGGGACTGGATATACAATGAGCAGTTCTTC.

This clonotype has ten or more counts. The V gene is TRBV7-2, the J gene TRBJ2-7; D may be TRBD2 (7 bases). The germline V gene has CDR1 SGHTA and CDR2 FQGNSA. There are 14 residues in the CDR3. Deletions cut 5 bases from V and 3 bases from J, with 14 bases between. Here the CDR3 DNA reads TGTGCCAGCAGCGAGGGGGGGGCAGGCTACGAGCAGTACTTC. Protein product: CASSEGGAGYEQYF.

The chain carries TRBV20-1 and TRBJ2-1; D perhaps matches TRBD2 (7 bases). Germline values: CDR1 DFQATT, CDR2 SNEGSKA (reference sequence). The CDR3 sequence is 11 residues long. V was clipped by 6 bases and J by 10 bases, with 13 bases between them. This chain's CDR3 is CSAGGGEEQFF. The CDR3 coding sequence is TGCAGTGCAGGAGGGGGGGAGGAGCAGTTCTTC.

This clonotype was counted at least ten times. This rearrangement joins TRBV7-2 to TRBJ2-3; the D gene is possibly TRBD2 (6 bases). Trimming shortened V by 3 bases and J by 4 bases, and 11 bases separated the two germline ends. Per the germline V gene, CDR1 is SGHTA and CDR2 is FQGNSA. The CDR3 spans 14 residues. The CDR3 region is CASSFSGAPDTQYF. As DNA, the CDR3 is TGTGCCAGCAGCTTCTCGGGAGCCCCAGATACGCAGTATTTT.

This chain joins TRBV11-2 and TRBJ1-1; D not certain. V lost 3 bases, J lost 6 bases, and 11 bases lay in between. The CDR3 totals 13 residues. CDR1 is SGHAT, CDR2 FQNNGV, per germline. The CDR3 DNA is TGTGCCAGCAGCTTGAACGGTTACTCTGAAGCTTTCTTT. It specifies CASSLNGYSEAFF.

This clonotype was recorded many times. The chain recombines TRBV7-2 with TRBJ2-3; possible D gene TRBD2, 5 bases. Germline assignment: CDR1 SGHTA and CDR2 FQGNSA. The V end was cut by 8 bases, the J end by 2 bases, with 14 bases between. CDR3 length: 14 amino acids. The CDR3 loop is CASVSRGSTDTQYF. In nucleotides, the CDR3 is TGTGCCAGCGTCTCCCGGGGATCCACAGATACGCAGTATTTT. Full variable domain (missing parts from reference TRBV7-2 and TRBJ2-3): GAGVSQSPSNKVTEKGKDVELRCDPISGHTALYWYRQSLGQGLEFLIYFQGNSAPDKSGLPSDRFSAERTGGSVSTLTIQRTQQEDSAVYLCASVSRGSTDTQYFGPGTRLTVL.

This clonotype was observed a handful of times. The chain recombines TRBV4-2 with TRBJ2-3; D unresolved. This CDR3 region has 15 residues. The ends were cut back, 1 base at V and 3 bases at J, with 11 bases in the middle. In germline, CDR1 is LGHNA, CDR2 YNFKEQ. Here the CDR3 DNA reads TGTGCCAGCAGCCAAGGTCAGGTCCCGACAGATACGCAGTATTTT. It is translated as CASSQGQVPTDTQYF.

This clonotype came up a few times. The CDR3 region is CASAGTTEQYV. The CDR3 DNA is TGTGCCAGCGCCGGGACTACCGAGCAGTACGTC. This chain links TRBV6-6 with TRBJ2-7, with TRBD2 matching over 7 bases. Germline assignment: CDR1 MNHNY and CDR2 SVGAGI (reference sequence). V lost 8 bases and J lost 6; bases outside the gene matches: 4. This CDR3 is built from 11 residues.

The chain links TRBV6-2 or TRBV6-3 to TRBJ2-7, with TRBD2 matching 8 bases. CDR1 and CDR2 from the germline V gene are MNHEY and SVGEGT. V shed 4 bases, J shed 2 bases, and the junction held 13 bases outside the gene matches. The CDR3 runs 17 residues. CDR3 amino acids: CASSFPGVSGTPYEQYV. CDR3 sequence (DNA): TGTGCCAGCAGTTTTCCCGGGGTTAGCGGGACACCCTACGAGCAGTACGTC.

This clonotype has just a few counts. The gene calls are TRBV27 and TRBJ2-5, with unresolved D. Germline V gene lookup returns CDR1 MNHEY and CDR2 SMNVEV (reference sequence). This CDR3 spans 17 amino acids. Trimming took off 2 bases at V and 5 bases at J, with 21 bases between the two ends. Here the CDR3 DNA reads TGTGCCAGCAGTTTAACCGGCCGCTACACTGTTTGGGAGACCCAGTACTTC. This translates into CASSLTGRYTVWETQYF.

This clonotype was found a few times. V gene TRBV18 combines with J gene TRBJ1-3, with D unclear. CDR3 size: 18 residues. Germline CDR1 reads KGHSH; CDR2 reads LQKENI. V was clipped by 1 base and J by 4 bases, with 20 bases between them. The CDR3 DNA sequence: TGTGCCAGCTCACCACTTCGAGGTCCAGGAAATTTCGGAAACACCATATATTTT. Translation: CASSPLRGPGNFGNTIYF.

CDR3 amino acids: CASSEGQGSNQPQHF. CDR3 bases: TGTGCCAGCTCAGAGGGACAGGGTAGCAATCAGCCCCAGCATTTT. The V call is TRBV18, the J call TRBJ1-5; 9 positions match TRBD1. The CDR3 spans 15 residues. CDR1 and CDR2 (germline): KGHSH, LQKENI. Unmatched junction bases numbered 2, after V lost 5 bases and J lost 0 bases.

Ten or more counts support this clonotype. The V call is TRBV5-8, the J call TRBJ2-1; 10 nucleotides line up with TRBD2. Losses at the gene ends were 2 bases for V and 2 bases for J; bases not matched to a gene: 7. CDR1 is SGHTS, CDR2 YDEGEE, per germline. The CDR3 has 17 residues. The CDR3 region has the DNA TGTGCCAGCAGCTTCACTCGGACTAGCGGAGCCTACAATGAGCAGTTCTTC. Translating gives CASSFTRTSGAYNEQFF.

This clonotype showed up just a few times. This chain links TRBV14 with TRBJ2-5; 8 nucleotides match TRBD2. V dropped 4 bases and J dropped 3; count of bases not matched to a gene: 4. CDR1 is SGHDN, CDR2 FVKESK, per germline. The CDR3 is 14 residues long. In DNA form, the CDR3 reads TGTGCCAGCAGCCGGGTAGCGGGGAAAGAGACCCAGTACTTC. Its protein is CASSRVAGKETQYF.

The table lists this clonotype with a few counts. The chain recombines TRBV27 with TRBJ2-7, with D perhaps matching TRBD1 (5 bases). Trimming shortened V by 6 bases and J by 2 bases, and 14 bases separated the two germline ends. The CDR3 contains 14 residues. Per germline, CDR1 MNHEY and CDR2 SMNVEV (reference sequence). CDR3 nucleotide sequence: TGTGCCAGCAGCCAGGGTGCAGGAACCTACGAGCAGTACTTC. This sequence encodes CASSQGAGTYEQYF.

This clonotype has just a few counts. The rearrangement links TRBV5-1 to TRBJ1-5, with TRBD1 as a possible D gene (6 bases). Germline CDR1 SGHRS, CDR2 YFSETQ. This CDR3 is 15 amino acids long. Trimming removed 2 bases from V and 7 bases from J, with 16 bases in between. In DNA, the CDR3 is TGCGCCAGCAGCTTAGGAGGGGGTAATTTGCAGCCCCAGCATTTT. Translation: CASSLGGGNLQPQHF.

At least ten counts were recorded for this clonotype. The chain joins TRBV7-8 to TRBJ2-1; TRBD1 agrees at 8 bases. This CDR3 region has 18 residues. The germline V gene encodes CDR1 SGHVS and CDR2 FQNEAQ. The J segment lost 5 bases and the V segment lost 6 bases, leaving 18 bases of the junction unmatched. The CDR3 sequence is CASSPWGRGRPPDNEQFF. The CDR3 region has the DNA TGTGCCAGCAGTCCTTGGGGCAGGGGGCGACCCCCTGACAATGAGCAGTTCTTC. The full variable domain, in which reference TRBV7-8 and TRBJ2-1 provide the parts outside the CDR3, is GAGVSQSPRYKVAKRGQDVALRCDPISGHVSLFWYQQALGQGPEFLTYFQNEAQLDKSGLPSDRFFAERPEGSVSTLKIQRTQQEDSAVYLCASSPWGRGRPPDNEQFFGPGTRLTVL.

The chain couples TRBV2 to TRBJ2-7; D remains unclear. CDR1 SNHLY and CDR2 FYNNEI come from the germline V gene. V was pared by 1 base and J by 2 bases, with 6 bases between. The CDR3 loop spans 13 amino acids. The DNA of the CDR3 is TGTGCCAGCAGTGAAGGCCAGACCTACGAGCAGTACGTC. This codes for CASSEGQTYEQYV.

The CDR3 nucleotides read TGTGCCAGCAGACTTAGCGGGAATGAGCAGTTCTTC. Its translation: CASRLSGNEQFF. The gene calls are TRBV2 and TRBJ2-1, with TRBD2 matching 7 bases. The ends lost 6 bases at V and 7 bases at J; junction bases unmatched: 3. Germline lookup yields CDR1 SNHLY and CDR2 FYNNEI. This CDR3 contains 12 residues. Using reference TRBV2 and TRBJ2-1 for the parts outside the CDR3, the full variable domain is EPEVTQTPSHQVTQMGQEVILRCVPISNHLYFYWYRQILGQKVEFLVSFYNNEISEKSEIFDDQFSVERPDGSNFTLKIRSTKLEDSAMYFCASRLSGNEQFFGPGTRLTVL.

The chain links TRBV4-2 to TRBJ2-2; D not resolved. Germline CDR1 is LGHNA and CDR2 is YNFKEQ. The length of the CDR3 is 12 residues. The germline V and J ends were trimmed by 1 base and 5 bases, with 2 bases remaining between them. The CDR3 here is CASSQATGELFF. The DNA for the CDR3 is TGTGCCAGCAGCCAAGCAACCGGGGAGCTGTTTTTT.

In this sample, this clonotype turned up a few times. V is TRBV3-1 and J is TRBJ2-1, with TRBD2 identical over 7 bases. CDR1 and CDR2 (germline): LGHDT, YNNKEL (reference sequence). The ends lost 1 base at V and 8 bases at J; junction bases unmatched: 8. The CDR3 runs to 15 residues. CDR3 amino acids: CASSQVRGRADEQFF. The CDR3 region has the DNA TGTGCCAGCAGCCAAGTTCGGGGGAGGGCCGATGAGCAGTTCTTC.

The rearrangement links TRBV6-2 or TRBV6-3 to TRBJ1-2, with TRBD1 as a possible D gene (5 bases). CDR1 is MNHEY and CDR2 is SVGEGT in the germline V gene. V lost 6 bases to trimming and J lost 0 bases, with 8 bases between them. CDR3 length: 13 residues. The CDR3 loop reads CASRSTANYGYTF. CDR3 nucleotide sequence: TGTGCCAGCAGATCGACAGCTAACTATGGCTACACCTTC.

In this sample, this clonotype turned up a few times. The chain uses TRBV5-4 and TRBJ2-1, with TRBD2 matching over 9 bases. The ends lost 4 bases at V and 6 bases at J; junction bases unmatched: 8. The V gene's germline CDR1 is SGHNT and CDR2 YYREEE (reference sequence). The CDR3 totals 15 residues. The CDR3 spells CASSPGVAGANEQFF. As DNA, the CDR3 is TGTGCCAGCAGCCCGGGGGTAGCGGGAGCCAATGAGCAGTTCTTC.

This clonotype was counted a few times. This chain joins TRBV15 and TRBJ1-4, with unresolved D. With 1 base removed from V and 0 bases from J, the gap between germline ends came to 6 bases. There are 15 residues in the CDR3. Per germline, CDR1 LNHNV and CDR2 YYDKDF (reference sequence). The CDR3 here is CATSRATATNEKLFF. The CDR3 nucleotides read TGTGCCACCAGCAGAGCTACAGCAACTAATGAAAAACTGTTTTTT.

The CDR3 is CASSYGREPHYNEQFF. DNA of the CDR3: TGTGCCAGCAGTTACGGGCGGGAGCCCCACTACAATGAGCAGTTCTTC. The chain is built from TRBV6-1 and TRBJ2-1, with 7 positions matching TRBD2. Germline V CDR1 and CDR2: MNHNS, SASEGT. The CDR3 is made up of 16 amino acids. After removal of 5 bases from V and 3 bases from J, the junction contained 10 bases not matched to a gene.

The J gene is TRBJ1-6, the V gene TRBV12-3 or TRBV12-4; D not resolved. The CDR3 is 13 residues long. V was shortened by 2 bases and J by 7 bases, with 6 bases between the two germline ends. CDR3 sequence reads: CASSLSGNSPLHF. In DNA, the CDR3 is TGTGCCAGCAGTTTATCGGGAAATTCACCCCTCCACTTT.

The table lists this clonotype with many counts. The chain carries TRBV6-5 and TRBJ1-1, with D possibly being TRBD1 (5 bases). CDR1 is MNHEY, CDR2 SVGAGI, per germline. This CDR3 has 13 amino acids. Trimming shortened V by 2 bases and J by 5 bases, and 9 bases separated the two germline ends. The CDR3 DNA sequence: TGTGCCAGCAGTTACCTTGGGGGGACTGAAGCTTTCTTT. It specifies CASSYLGGTEAFF.